This T cell receptor (beta chain) is from a study of patients and donors after allogeneic stem cell transplantation (dated by TCRdb to the early 2020s). This clonotype has only a few counts. The antigen it binds to is not known. No base-level quality is on record; no much larger clone is a single base apart. Relative to germline, V is missing 6 bases and J is missing 6 bases, with 9 bases of the junction outside any gene match. There are 15 amino acids in the CDR3, from cysteine to phenylalanine inclusive. Here the CDR3 DNA is all that survives: 45 bases in frame from base 1. CDR1 and CDR2 are read off the germline V gene (reference sequence) as DFQATT and SNEGSKA. The library was prepared using RT-PCR. Sequenced on a NextSeq 550. The public reads were reanalyzed by TCRdb: fastp trimming at Q25, MiXCR alignment, in-frame beta chains only. Rows are unified per CDR3 protein, each entry keeping the most common DNA and genes. The sample has approximately 410,000 distinct CDR3 sequences on record, 15% to 20% of them singletons. The top ten clones comprise roughly 7.2% of the sample.

This receptor chain uses TRBV20-1 and TRBJ2-1; TRBD2 matches 12 bases in the middle. Sample: blood, either unsorted or a sorted T cell fraction (not recorded which). This TCR came from a human donor who was either an allogeneic HSCT recipient or a stem cell or donor lymphocyte infusion donor (not recorded which). It is not recorded whose cells these are; they may come from a transplant donor. The sequenced DNA is TGCAGTGCCAAAACACTAGCGGGAGGTTCCAATGAGCAGTTCTTC. It translates to CSAKTLAGGSNEQFF.